The TCR beta chain under discussion was sequenced for a study of Ad26.COV2.S vaccination and SARS-CoV-2 variants. Treatment indicated: around 19 received Ad26.COV2.S at low or high dose, single or two shots; five or six received placebo; per-sample allocation not given. Specimen acquisition occurred on day 63 following the initial vaccine or placebo injection. Germline assignment: CDR1 MNHNS and CDR2 SASEGT. The CDR3 loop spans 15 amino acids. V lost 0 bases and J 2 bases, leaving 5 bases between the germline ends. Profiling relied on immunoSEQ multiplex PCR, and the TCRdb table lists in-frame clones only, not all of them. The sample has more than 400,000 clones; 80% to 95% are singletons.

The input for sequencing was peripheral blood, taken in a trial of Ad26.COV2.S vaccine versus placebo. The genes are TRBV6-1 and TRBJ1-6; no firm D call. The TCR originated in a person aged 18-60 years who received the Ad26.COV2.S COVID-19 vaccine or a placebo. The CDR3 region has the DNA TGTGCCAGCAGTGAAGCGGTCGCCTATAATTCACCCCTCCACTTT. This gives the protein CASSEAVAYNSPLHF.